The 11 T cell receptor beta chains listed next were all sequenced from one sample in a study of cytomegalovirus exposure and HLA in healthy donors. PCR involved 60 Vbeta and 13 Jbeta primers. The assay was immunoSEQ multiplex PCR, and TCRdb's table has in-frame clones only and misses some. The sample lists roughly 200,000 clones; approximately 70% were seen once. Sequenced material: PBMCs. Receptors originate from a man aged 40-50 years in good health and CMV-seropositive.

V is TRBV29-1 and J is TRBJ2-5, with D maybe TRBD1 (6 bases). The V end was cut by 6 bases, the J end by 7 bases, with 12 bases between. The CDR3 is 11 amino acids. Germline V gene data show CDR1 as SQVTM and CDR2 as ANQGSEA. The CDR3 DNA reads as TGCAGCGTCCTGACAGGTTCGACCCAGTACTTC. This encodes CSVLTGSTQYF.

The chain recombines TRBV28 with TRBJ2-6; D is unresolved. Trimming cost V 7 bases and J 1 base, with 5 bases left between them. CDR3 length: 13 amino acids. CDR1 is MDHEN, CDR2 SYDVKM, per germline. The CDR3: CASIQSGANVLTF. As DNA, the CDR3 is TGTGCCAGCATACAGTCTGGGGCCAACGTCCTGACTTTC.

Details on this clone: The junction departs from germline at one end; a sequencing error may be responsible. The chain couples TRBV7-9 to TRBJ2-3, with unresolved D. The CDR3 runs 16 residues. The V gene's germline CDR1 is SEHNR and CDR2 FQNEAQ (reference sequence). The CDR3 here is CSSSPKSFPLLDTQYF. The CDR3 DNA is TGTTCCAGCAGCCCTAAAAGCTTTCCCCTTTTAGATACGCAGTATTTT.

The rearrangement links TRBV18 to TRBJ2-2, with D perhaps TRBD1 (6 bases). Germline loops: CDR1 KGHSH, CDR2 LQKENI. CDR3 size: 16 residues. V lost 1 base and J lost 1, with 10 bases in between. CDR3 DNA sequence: TGTGCCAGCTCACCACTCGGGACAATGAACACCGGGGAGCTGTTTTTT. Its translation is CASSPLGTMNTGELFF.

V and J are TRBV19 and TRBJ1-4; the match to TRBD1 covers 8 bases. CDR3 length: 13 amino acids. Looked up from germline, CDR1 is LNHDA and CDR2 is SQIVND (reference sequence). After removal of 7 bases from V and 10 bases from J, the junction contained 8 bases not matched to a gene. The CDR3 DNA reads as TGTGCCAGTAAAACGGGACAGGCGGCAAAACTGTTTTTT. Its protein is CASKTGQAAKLFF.

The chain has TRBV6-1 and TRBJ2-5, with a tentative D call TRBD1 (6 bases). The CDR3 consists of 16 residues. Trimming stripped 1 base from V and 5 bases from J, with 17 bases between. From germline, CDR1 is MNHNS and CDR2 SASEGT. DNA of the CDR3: TGTGCCAGCAGTGAAGTCTGGGGGCGGGTGTTGGAGACCCAGTACTTC. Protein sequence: CASSEVWGRVLETQYF.

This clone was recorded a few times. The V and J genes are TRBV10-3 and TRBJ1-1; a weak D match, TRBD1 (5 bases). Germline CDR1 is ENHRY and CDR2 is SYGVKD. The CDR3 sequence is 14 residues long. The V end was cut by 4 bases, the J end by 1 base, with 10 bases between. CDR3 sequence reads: CAISAHTGNTEAFF. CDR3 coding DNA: TGTGCCATCAGTGCACACACAGGGAACACTGAAGCTTTCTTT.

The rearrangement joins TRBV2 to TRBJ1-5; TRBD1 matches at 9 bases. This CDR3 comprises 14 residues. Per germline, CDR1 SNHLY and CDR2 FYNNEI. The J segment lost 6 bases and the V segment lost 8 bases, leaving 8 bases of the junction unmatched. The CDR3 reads CASGRQGGVQPQHF. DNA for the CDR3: TGTGCCAGCGGCCGACAGGGGGGGGTTCAGCCCCAGCATTTT.

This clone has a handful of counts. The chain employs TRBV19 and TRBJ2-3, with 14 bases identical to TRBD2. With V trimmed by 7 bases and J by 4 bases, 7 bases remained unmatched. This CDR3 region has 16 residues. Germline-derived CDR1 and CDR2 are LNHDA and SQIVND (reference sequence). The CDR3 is CASMRLAGGPSDTQYF. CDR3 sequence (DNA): TGTGCCAGTATGAGACTAGCGGGGGGGCCTTCAGATACGCAGTATTTT.

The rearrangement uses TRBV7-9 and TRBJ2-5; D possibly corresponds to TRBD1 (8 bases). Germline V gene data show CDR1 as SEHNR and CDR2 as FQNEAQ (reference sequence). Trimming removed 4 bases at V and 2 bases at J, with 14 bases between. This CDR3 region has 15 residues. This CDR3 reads CASSSTGGGQETQYF. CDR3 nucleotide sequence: TGTGCCAGCAGCTCAACAGGGGGGGGACAAGAGACCCAGTACTTC.

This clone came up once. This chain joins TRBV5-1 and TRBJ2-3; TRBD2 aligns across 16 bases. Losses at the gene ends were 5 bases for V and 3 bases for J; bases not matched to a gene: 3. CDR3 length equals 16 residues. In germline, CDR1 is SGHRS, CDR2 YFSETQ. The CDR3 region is CASRGLAGGTTDTQYF. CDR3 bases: TGCGCCAGCAGGGGACTAGCGGGGGGGACGACAGATACGCAGTATTTT.